The 32 T cell receptor beta chains below were found in one sample sequenced in a study of T cells in Graves' hyperthyroidism and ophthalmopathy. TCR beta CDR3 sequences were amplified from RNA transcripts. Primed by the HTBI set, a first-round RT-PCR was run on the TCR CDR3. TCRdb re-analysed the multiplex PCR reads in MiXCR, keeping a single row per CDR3 protein. Of about 350,000 distinct CDR3 sequences in the sample, around a sixth were seen once. The sequenced material came from blood. The receptors stem from a woman in her thirties or forties with Graves' ophthalmopathy.

As regards this clonotype: Given a much more abundant clone one base away, this may be a read error. The chain carries TRBV7-3 and TRBJ2-5; D might be TRBD2 (5 bases). The CDR3 is 13 residues long. Germline V CDR1 and CDR2: SGHTA, FQGTGA. The CDR3 nucleotides read TGTGCCAGCAGCTTAAGTCCCGGGGAGACCAAGTACTTC. Amino acid sequence: CASSLSPGETKYF.

This clonotype has only a few counts. This chain joins TRBV5-1 and TRBJ2-4; the match to TRBD2 covers 8 bases. There are 17 residues in the CDR3. Germline CDR1 reads SGHRS; CDR2 reads YFSETQ. V shed 0 bases, J shed 8 bases, and the junction held 13 bases outside the gene matches. Here the CDR3 DNA reads TGCGCCAGCAGCTTGGGTGTTAGCGGGAATGCTGGTGACATTCAGTACTTC. It specifies CASSLGVSGNAGDIQYF.

This clonotype was seen repeatedly, ten times or more. The chain employs TRBV6-1 and TRBJ1-1; TRBD1 might be the D (6 bases). The CDR3 runs 14 residues. Germline assignment: CDR1 MNHNS and CDR2 SASEGT. The V and J ends lost 11 bases and 1 base respectively, with 17 bases between them. The chain's CDR3 is CALSRDMENTEAFF. CDR3 bases: TGTGCCTTAAGTCGGGACATGGAGAACACTGAAGCTTTCTTT.

The genes are TRBV2 and TRBJ1-2, with 9 bases that match TRBD1. Per germline, CDR1 SNHLY and CDR2 FYNNEI. The CDR3 covers 15 residues. V shed 0 bases and J 9 bases; nucleotides not matched to a gene: 8. The CDR3 loop reads CASSEARTGEMSYTF. The CDR3 coding sequence is TGTGCCAGCAGTGAAGCTAGGACAGGGGAAATGAGCTACACCTTC.

There are many counts of this clonotype. The chain recombines TRBV7-2 with TRBJ1-2; possibly TRBD1 for D (5 bases). The CDR3 totals 12 residues. Germline CDR1 reads SGHTA; CDR2 reads FQGNSA. V lost 1 base, J lost 8 bases, and 8 bases lay in between. The CDR3 DNA reads TGTGCCAGCAGCTTAGACAGGTCCGGCTACACCTTC. It translates to CASSLDRSGYTF.

At least ten counts were recorded for this clonotype. The rearrangement uses TRBV2 and TRBJ1-5, with TRBD1 matching over 8 bases. The CDR3 consists of 15 residues. Looked up from germline, CDR1 is SNHLY and CDR2 is FYNNEI. Trimming at V came to 2 bases and at J to 2 bases, leaving 2 bases not matched to a gene. CDR3: CASSEQGAGNQPQHF. Written as DNA, the CDR3 is TGTGCCAGCAGTGAACAGGGGGCAGGCAATCAGCCCCAGCATTTT.

At least ten counts were recorded for this clonotype. The chain uses TRBV20-1 and TRBJ2-7; D is ambiguous. Per the germline V gene, CDR1 is DFQATT and CDR2 is SNEGSKA (reference sequence). The V end was cut by 1 base, the J end by 7 bases, with 5 bases between. The CDR3 runs 10 residues. CDR3 sequence (DNA): TGCAGTGCTAGAGTAGGGGAGCAGTACTTC. Translated: CSARVGEQYF.

The sample holds a few counts of this clonotype. V usage is TRBV6-2 or TRBV6-3 and J usage is TRBJ2-7, with D possibly TRBD2 on 5 matching bases. The CDR3 has 16 amino acids. Germline V lookup: CDR1 MNHEY, CDR2 SVGEGT. V was shortened by 4 bases and J by 3 bases, with 19 bases between the two germline ends. CDR3 coding DNA: TGTGCCAGCAGTTTCTCCCCAGTCCGAGGGCTCTACGAGCAGTACTTC. It translates to CASSFSPVRGLYEQYF.

Note on this clonotype: Germline is not matched at one junction end, which may reflect a read error. The chain is built from TRBV12-3 or TRBV12-4 and TRBJ2-7; 10 nucleotides match TRBD2. The CDR3 spans 12 residues. The CDR3 sequence is CASSSGLARHSF. The CDR3 bases are TGTGCCAGCAGTTCGGGACTAGCGAGACACTCTTTC.

This clonotype was seen repeatedly, ten times or more. The genes are TRBV5-6 and TRBJ2-7, with a tentative D call TRBD2 (5 bases). Trimming shortened V by 3 bases and J by 4 bases, and 20 bases separated the two germline ends. Germline V gene data show CDR1 as SGHDT and CDR2 as YYEEEE. CDR3 length: 16 amino acids. The CDR3 sequence: CASSSSWTFMGYEQYF. DNA of the CDR3: TGTGCCAGCAGCTCGTCTTGGACTTTCATGGGTTACGAGCAGTACTTC.

The chain recombines TRBV6-1 with TRBJ2-7; D might be TRBD1 or TRBD2, each matching 5 bases. CDR1 MNHNS and CDR2 SASEGT come from the germline V gene. V was pared by 4 bases and J by 6 bases, with 13 bases between. The CDR3 totals 13 residues. The DNA of the CDR3 is TGTGCCAGCAGTGCTGGGTTGAGGGGCGAGCAGTACTTC. Its translation: CASSAGLRGEQYF.

This clonotype came up many times. This chain connects TRBV30 to TRBJ2-7; D unclear. The length of the CDR3 is 13 residues. V lost 1 base and J lost 0, with 7 bases in between. CDR1 is GTSNPN, CDR2 SVGIG, per germline (reference sequence). The CDR3, as DNA: TGTGCCTGGAGTGGCCCGTTCTCCTACGAGCAGTACTTC. This encodes CAWSGPFSYEQYF. The full variable domain, its missing parts supplied by reference TRBV30 and TRBJ2-7, is SQTIHQWPATLVQPVGSPLSLECTVEGTSNPNLYWYRQAAGRGLQLLFYSVGIGQISSEVPQNLSASRPQDRQFILSSKKLLLSDSGFYLCAWSGPFSYEQYFGPGTRLTVT.

This clonotype came up many times. V is TRBV3-1 and J is TRBJ1-3; D ambiguous. The CDR3 is 13 amino acids. Trimming took off 1 base at V and 3 bases at J, with 4 bases between the two ends. Germline values: CDR1 LGHDT, CDR2 YNNKEL (reference sequence). The CDR3, as DNA: TGTGCCAGCAGCCAAGGGGTTGGAAACACCATATATTTT. Translated: CASSQGVGNTIYF.

The sample holds many counts of this clonotype. The genes are TRBV19 and TRBJ1-1; possibly TRBD1 for D (6 bases). V was pared by 3 bases and J by 1 base, with 9 bases between. CDR1 and CDR2 from the germline V gene are LNHDA and SQIVND (reference sequence). The CDR3 totals 14 residues. The CDR3 is CASSIGGKNTEAFF. CDR3 DNA sequence: TGTGCCAGTAGTATTGGGGGCAAGAACACTGAAGCTTTCTTT.

This clonotype was seen at least ten times. V is TRBV6-2 or TRBV6-3 and J is TRBJ2-2; TRBD1 agrees at 7 bases. Germline V CDR1 and CDR2: MNHEY, SVGEGT. V was clipped by 5 bases and J by 3 bases; unmatched bases: 6. This CDR3 is built from 15 residues. CDR3 residues: CASSTRQGYTGELFF. DNA for the CDR3: TGTGCCAGCAGTACCCGACAGGGATACACCGGGGAGCTGTTTTTT.

This clonotype was counted many times. V and J are TRBV29-1 and TRBJ2-7, with D unclear. The CDR3 runs to 13 residues. Germline assignment: CDR1 SQVTM and CDR2 ANQGSEA. V was shortened by 1 base and J by 1 base, with 8 bases between the two germline ends. This CDR3 is CSVEVVSSYEQYF. In DNA form, the CDR3 reads TGCAGCGTTGAAGTGGTTTCGTCCTACGAGCAGTACTTC.

Ten or more counts support this clonotype. The chain joins TRBV24-1 to TRBJ1-1, with D maybe TRBD1 (5 bases). CDR3 length: 13 amino acids. Germline V gene lookup returns CDR1 KGHDR and CDR2 SFDVKD. The V end was cut by 7 bases, the J end by 6 bases, with 14 bases between. CDR3: CATRWGGSAEAFF. CDR3 DNA sequence: TGTGCCACCAGATGGGGGGGTTCTGCTGAAGCTTTCTTT.

The rearrangement links TRBV27 to TRBJ2-7; 10 bases align to TRBD1. The V gene end was trimmed by 5 bases and the J gene end by 5 bases; junction bases not matched to a gene: 6. CDR1 and CDR2 (germline): MNHEY, SMNVEV (reference sequence). The CDR3 extends over 14 amino acids. The chain's CDR3 is CASSDRGRFNEQYF. CDR3 coding DNA: TGTGCCAGCAGTGACAGGGGGCGATTCAACGAGCAGTACTTC.

This clonotype was seen many times. V gene TRBV19 combines with J gene TRBJ1-5, with no clear D. Germline V gene data show CDR1 as LNHDA and CDR2 as SQIVND (reference sequence). The CDR3 length is 18 residues. Trimming took 1 base from V and 3 from J, leaving 19 bases between them. CDR3 in amino acids: CASSIGAIRQINNQPQHF. CDR3 bases: TGTGCCAGTAGTATAGGAGCAATTAGGCAGATCAACAATCAGCCCCAGCATTTT. Full variable domain (outside the CDR3, taken from reference TRBV19 and TRBJ1-5): DGGITQSPKYLFRKEGQNVTLSCEQNLNHDAMYWYRQDPGQGLRLIYYSQIVNDFQKGDIAEGYSVSREKKESFPLTVTSAQKNPTAFYLCASSIGAIRQINNQPQHFGDGTRLSIL.

This clonotype was counted only a few times. The rearrangement uses TRBV4-1 and TRBJ2-7; no clear D gene. CDR1 MGHRA and CDR2 YSYEKL come from the germline V gene. The CDR3 runs 15 residues. Trimming took off 4 bases at V and 4 bases at J, with 17 bases between the two ends. The CDR3 coding sequence is TGCGCCAGCAGCCCCCGCTTGGGGATGGGTTACGAGCAGTACTTC. Protein product: CASSPRLGMGYEQYF.

This clonotype was observed many times. The genes are TRBV25-1 and TRBJ2-7; D is undetermined. The germline V and J ends were trimmed by 1 base and 0 bases, with 10 bases remaining between them. The germline CDR1 and CDR2 sequences are MGHDK and SYGVNS. CDR3 length equals 15 residues. The CDR3 is CASSESGGVSYEQYF. In DNA, the CDR3 is TGTGCCAGCAGTGAATCAGGCGGCGTCTCCTACGAGCAGTACTTC.

In its sample, this clonotype was seen once. Just one base apart from a much larger clone, this may be a read error. No DNA is shown, since the ends of the CDR3 on it are uncertain; the CDR3 is the one TCRdb lists. The chain's CDR3 is CAISEWGGGSNQPHHF. The chain couples TRBV10-3 to TRBJ1-5; the D call of TRBD1 is as the table states it, not checked on the DNA. From germline, CDR1 is ENHRY and CDR2 SYGVKD. Ends included, the CDR3 has 16 residues.

The sample holds a few counts of this clonotype. The V call is TRBV7-9, the J call TRBJ1-2; 8 bases map to TRBD1. V lost 2 bases to trimming and J lost 5 bases; unmatched junction nucleotides: 7. This CDR3 contains 15 residues. Germline values: CDR1 SEHNR, CDR2 FQNEAQ (reference sequence). The CDR3 DNA is TGTGCCAGCAGCTTATCAGGGGGCGGCGGTTATGGCTACACCTTC. Translation gives CASSLSGGGGYGYTF. The full variable domain, in which reference TRBV7-9 and TRBJ1-2 provide the parts outside the CDR3, is DTGVSQNPRHKITKRGQNVTFRCDPISEHNRLYWYRQTLGQGPEFLTYFQNEAQLEKSRLLSDRFSAERPKGSFSTLEIQRTEQGDSAMYLCASSLSGGGGYGYTFGSGTRLTVV.

This clonotype showed up many times. The chain links TRBV11-2 to TRBJ2-7; 8 bases are shared with TRBD2. The CDR3 runs to 15 residues. Germline V lookup: CDR1 SGHAT, CDR2 FQNNGV. Trimming at V came to 1 base and at J to 5 bases, leaving 7 bases not matched to a gene. CDR3 bases: TGTGCCAGCAGCTTAGGTTCGGGAGGGCCAAACGAGCAGTACTTC. This gives the protein CASSLGSGGPNEQYF.

V is TRBV6-1 and J is TRBJ1-1; no reliable D call. Between the trimmed V and J ends, which lost 6 bases and 2 bases, there was a span of 13 bases. The CDR3 is 14 amino acids. Germline-derived CDR1 and CDR2 are MNHNS and SASEGT. CDR3 in amino acids: CASRDGVGNTEAFF. In nucleotides, the CDR3 is TGTGCCAGCAGGGACGGGGTAGGAAACACTGAAGCTTTCTTT.

Ten or more counts support this clonotype. Given a much more abundant clone one base away, this may be a read error. No conserved phenylalanine or tryptophan is present at the end of the CDR3, so a read error is the likely explanation. J is TRBJ1-1 and V is TRBV20-1; TRBD1 is a possible D gene (5 bases). V shed 3 bases and J shed 6 bases, with 14 bases lying between them. Germline CDR1 is DFQATT and CDR2 is SNEGSKA (reference sequence). The CDR3 runs 13 residues. In DNA form, the CDR3 reads TGCAGTGCTAGTCCCCCTTGGGGCGCTGAAGCTTTCTCT. This encodes CSASPPWGAEAFS.

The sample holds many counts of this clonotype. The V gene is TRBV19, the J gene TRBJ2-5; TRBD1 matches at 8 bases. The CDR3 has 12 residues. V was clipped by 7 bases and J by 5 bases; unmatched bases: 3. CDR1 is LNHDA and CDR2 is SQIVND in the germline V gene (reference sequence). DNA of the CDR3: TGTGCCAGTACAAACAGGGGGGAGACCCAGTACTTC. Protein product: CASTNRGETQYF.

This chain joins TRBV19 and TRBJ1-1, with D maybe TRBD1 (6 bases). The CDR3 consists of 15 residues. With 3 bases removed from V and 4 bases from J, the gap between germline ends came to 15 bases. Per germline, CDR1 LNHDA and CDR2 SQIVND (reference sequence). The CDR3 sequence: CASSIGEVGATEAFF. CDR3 in DNA: TGTGCCAGTAGTATTGGCGAGGTGGGGGCCACTGAAGCTTTCTTT.

In its sample, this clonotype was seen many times. The J gene is TRBJ1-1, the V gene TRBV12-3 or TRBV12-4; TRBD1 agrees at 8 bases. There are 14 residues in the CDR3. V trimming: 4 bases; J trimming: 2 bases; junction bases outside the gene matches: 3. Here the CDR3 reads CASSWDRPNTEAFF. CDR3 in DNA: TGTGCCAGCAGTTGGGACAGGCCCAACACTGAAGCTTTCTTT.

This clonotype has at least ten counts. The chain joins TRBV5-6 to TRBJ1-5; no definite D call. Germline CDR1 is SGHDT and CDR2 is YYEEEE. Trimming cost V 3 bases and J 0 bases, with 10 bases left between them. CDR3 size: 15 residues. CDR3 in DNA: TGTGCCAGCAGCTCTGGAACCTATAGCAATCAGCCCCAGCATTTT. Protein: CASSSGTYSNQPQHF.

This clonotype came up many times. The chain has TRBV5-1 and TRBJ2-2; D remains unclear. The germline CDR1 and CDR2 sequences are SGHRS and YFSETQ. This CDR3 is 14 amino acids long. V was clipped by 0 bases and J by 1 base, with 4 bases between them. The CDR3 coding sequence is TGCGCCAGCAGCTTGGAGAGGAACACCGGGGAGCTGTTTTTT. Amino acids: CASSLERNTGELFF.

The rearrangement joins TRBV6-1 to TRBJ2-7, with 7 bases aligning to TRBD2. The CDR3 runs 17 residues. V trimming: 5 bases; J trimming: 4 bases; junction bases outside the gene matches: 17. In germline, CDR1 is MNHNS, CDR2 SASEGT. CDR3 protein: CASSPYPFGGSRYEQYF. The CDR3 coding sequence is TGTGCCAGCAGTCCGTACCCTTTTGGCGGGAGTAGGTACGAGCAGTACTTC.